Below are 11 T cell receptor beta chains sequenced from a single sample in a study of post-analysis software for immune sequencing data. Which antigens these TCRs recognize remains unknown. General study findings and limits: Four or five TRBV segments (TRBV5-6, TRBV5-1 and TRBV20-1 among them) occurred more frequently in patients than in controls.

Unique molecular identifiers featured in each of the TCR beta cDNA libraries. Each CDR3 protein is one row after TCRdb ran MiXCR on the PCR reads. The sample lists hundreds of thousands of distinct CDR3 sequences, approximately 30% occurring once. Sequenced sample: blood. The source of these receptors is a girl between 5 and 17 years old with multiple sclerosis.

This clonotype was seen a handful of times. The chain couples TRBV6-2 or TRBV6-3 to TRBJ2-1; no clear D. V lost 8 bases to trimming and J lost 2 bases, with 13 bases between them. The CDR3 covers 14 residues. CDR1 MNHEY and CDR2 SVGEGT come from the germline V gene. CDR3 bases: TGTGCCAGCTGGTCGGTGAGGACCTACAATGAGCAGTTCTTC. Residues: CASWSVRTYNEQFF.

The chain recombines TRBV6-2 or TRBV6-3 with TRBJ1-1, with D perhaps matching TRBD1 (5 bases). Deletions cut 2 bases from V and 1 base from J, with 17 bases between. Germline V gene sequence: CDR1 MNHEY, CDR2 SVGEGT. The CDR3 extends over 17 amino acids. CDR3 region: CASSYPGRPSTNTEAFF. The CDR3 region has the DNA TGTGCCAGCAGTTACCCGGGACGCCCCTCTACGAACACTGAAGCTTTCTTT.

The gene calls are TRBV20-1 and TRBJ1-1; D is ambiguous. Germline CDR1 is DFQATT and CDR2 is SNEGSKA (reference sequence). This CDR3 is built from 13 residues. The V gene lost 5 bases and the J gene lost 0 bases, with 10 bases spanning the gap. The CDR3 DNA follows: TGCAGTGCTGCTGGCCCCATGAACACTGAAGCTTTCTTT. It codes for CSAAGPMNTEAFF.

For this clonotype: One end of the junction fails to match germline, which may point to a read error. This chain uses TRBV7-6 with TRBJ1-1; D perhaps matches TRBD1 (6 bases). Germline V gene lookup returns CDR1 SGHVS and CDR2 FNYEAQ. CDR3 length equals 15 residues. CDR3 residues: CAGSLGGQSNTEAFF. CDR3 bases: TGTGCCGGCAGCCTAGGGGGGCAATCGAACACTGAAGCTTTCTTT.

The genes are TRBV20-1 and TRBJ1-2; D remains unclear. V gave up 6 bases and J gave up 3 bases, with 17 bases separating them. Germline values: CDR1 DFQATT, CDR2 SNEGSKA (reference sequence). This CDR3 has 14 amino acids. The CDR3 DNA sequence: TGCAGTGCACTTCCAAGGCTGCACGACTATGGCTACACCTTC. This gives the protein CSALPRLHDYGYTF.

This clonotype was seen more than once but under ten times. Here the CDR3 reads CSARDGQGPEAFF. The CDR3 DNA reads TGCAGTGCTAGAGATGGACAGGGCCCTGAAGCTTTCTTT. This chain links TRBV20-1 with TRBJ1-1; 8 nucleotides line up with TRBD1. Germline V gene data show CDR1 as DFQATT and CDR2 as SNEGSKA (reference sequence). The J segment lost 6 bases and the V segment lost 0 bases, leaving 3 bases of the junction unmatched. The length of the CDR3 is 13 residues.

As regards this clonotype: This may come from a read error, since a much larger clone is one base off. This sequence joins TRBV7-8 and TRBJ1-2, with 7 bases that match TRBD1. Germline values: CDR1 SGHVS, CDR2 FQNEAQ. CDR3 length: 15 amino acids. As DNA, the CDR3 is TGTGCCAGCAGCTCGACAGGGCCGGCTAACTATGGCCACACCTTC. This codes for CASSSTGPANYGHTF.

This clonotype was detected ten times or more. The V and J genes are TRBV9 and TRBJ2-7; D is possibly TRBD1 or TRBD2 (5 bases each). Germline CDR1 and CDR2: SGDLS and YYNGEE. CDR3 length: 14 amino acids. Trimming left V 3 bases short and J 3 bases short, with 13 bases between. CDR3 residues: CASSARDGDYEQYF. The CDR3 nucleotides read TGTGCCAGCAGCGCCCGGGACGGGGACTACGAGCAGTACTTC.

Only a few counts were recorded for this clonotype. This rearrangement joins TRBV4-2 to TRBJ2-3, with a possible D match to TRBD2 (6 bases). V was cut by 0 bases and J by 0 bases, with 22 bases left in between. The CDR3 extends over 20 amino acids. Germline assignment: CDR1 LGHNA and CDR2 YNFKEQ. The CDR3 nucleotides are TGTGCCAGCAGCCAAGATCTGGGTGGTGCTAGCGCCGCTAGCACAGATACGCAGTATTTT. Translating gives CASSQDLGGASAASTDTQYF.

This clonotype was counted a few times. This chain uses TRBV3-1 with TRBJ2-5, with D possibly being TRBD1 (6 bases). The CDR3 consists of 13 residues. The germline CDR1 and CDR2 sequences are LGHDT and YNNKEL (reference sequence). Trimming stripped 3 bases from V and 11 bases from J, with 16 bases between. CDR3 sequence: CASSHRGHNEQYF. Here the CDR3 DNA reads TGTGCCAGCAGCCACCGGGGACACAATGAGCAGTACTTC.

In its sample, this clonotype was seen a few times. The chain uses TRBV7-9 and TRBJ1-1, with D hard to call. The germline V and J ends were trimmed by 1 base and 9 bases, with 15 bases remaining between them. This CDR3 is built from 14 residues. Germline V lookup: CDR1 SEHNR, CDR2 FQNEAQ (reference sequence). This CDR3 is CASSLGSPEIKAFF. CDR3 bases: TGTGCCAGCAGCTTAGGGTCCCCCGAAATTAAAGCTTTCTTT.